These 12 T cell receptor beta chains came from one sample sequenced in a study of vaccination effects on CD4 cells after COVID-19. Antigens of these TCRs are unknown. Viral peptide pool expansion of antigen-specific CD4+ T cells preceded sequencing in the ViraFEST assay. On day 10 of culture, CD4+ T cells were separated out. None of the vaccinated had previously contracted SARS-CoV-2, and their nucleocapsid antibodies tested negative. TCRdb's table, derived via immunoSEQ multiplex PCR, lists solely in-frame clones and lacks some. The sample includes fewer than 85,000 clones, 60% to 85% of them seen just once. The sample was CD4+ T cells from PBMCs cultured with SARS-CoV-2 spike peptides, taken before COVID-19 vaccination. These receptor sequences come from a human donor who received a COVID-19 vaccine.

The chain recombines TRBV5-6 with TRBJ1-5; tentative D call: TRBD1 (6 bases). The CDR3 sequence is 15 residues long. V was pared by 1 base and J by 7 bases, with 15 bases between. Per the germline V gene, CDR1 is SGHDT and CDR2 is YYEEEE. The CDR3 coding sequence is TGTGCCAGCAGCTTGACTCCAGGGGTTCAACAGCCCCAGCATTTT. Translating it yields CASSLTPGVQQPQHF.

This sequence joins TRBV28 and TRBJ1-2; unclear D gene. Germline values: CDR1 MDHEN, CDR2 SYDVKM. Trimming shortened V by 3 bases and J by 0 bases, and 11 bases separated the two germline ends. The CDR3 runs to 15 residues. The DNA of the CDR3 is TGTGCCAGCAGTTTTTTTCTCTATTCTAACTATGGCTACACCTTC. This gives the protein CASSFFLYSNYGYTF.

The chain carries TRBV27 and TRBJ1-4; 10 bases are a match to TRBD1. The germline V gene has CDR1 MNHEY and CDR2 SMNVEV (reference sequence). Germline trimming cut 4 bases from V and 7 bases from J; bases unmatched to any gene: 6. The CDR3 is 15 amino acids. Here the CDR3 reads CASSSGTGEREKLFF. The CDR3 nucleotides are TGTGCCAGCAGTTCCGGGACAGGGGAACGTGAAAAACTGTTTTTT.

V gene TRBV6-6 combines with J gene TRBJ1-5, with 9 nucleotides matching TRBD1. This CDR3 has 15 residues. J gave up 7 bases and V 5 bases, and 9 bases lay outside the gene matches. Germline loops: CDR1 MNHNY, CDR2 SVGAGI (reference sequence). The CDR3 protein is CASSPTGGENQPQHF. For the CDR3, the DNA is TGTGCCAGCAGTCCAACAGGGGGCGAGAACCAGCCCCAGCATTTT.

The V call is TRBV3-1 (or the pseudogene TRBV3-2), the J call TRBJ1-4, with 9 bases fitting TRBD1. Germline-derived CDR1 and CDR2 are LGHDT and YNNKEL (reference sequence). J gave up 11 bases and V 4 bases, and 5 bases lay outside the gene matches. The CDR3 sequence is 13 residues long. The CDR3 DNA is TGTGCCAGCAGCCGGGACAGGGAGGGTAAACTGTTTTTT. It codes for CASSRDREGKLFF.

This chain connects TRBV24-1 to TRBJ1-5, with D unresolved. There are 14 residues in the CDR3. V lost 0 bases, J lost 7 bases, and 9 bases lay in between. Germline values: CDR1 KGHDR, CDR2 SFDVKD. This CDR3 is CATSDLRDGQPQHF. The CDR3 nucleotides read TGTGCCACCAGTGATTTGCGGGATGGGCAGCCCCAGCATTTT.

This rearrangement joins TRBV10-1 to TRBJ2-1, with D unresolved. The CDR3 totals 14 residues. V lost 2 bases and J lost 9, with 14 bases in between. Germline V gene data show CDR1 as WNHNN and CDR2 as SYGVQD (reference sequence). The CDR3 loop reads CASSERGPRPEQFF. The CDR3 DNA follows: TGCGCCAGCAGTGAGCGCGGTCCCCGTCCTGAGCAGTTCTTC.

This clone was seen a handful of times. The chain combines TRBV14 with TRBJ2-7; TRBD1 matches at 7 bases. J was trimmed by 2 bases and V by 1 base; bases with no gene match: 5. This CDR3 is 15 amino acids long. Germline V CDR1 and CDR2: SGHDN, FVKESK. The CDR3 region has the DNA TGTGCCAGCAGCCAAGGGACAGGATTGACCTACGAGCAGTACGTC. This encodes CASSQGTGLTYEQYV.

The sample holds a few counts of this clone. This sample includes further DNA sequences coding for the same CDR3. V usage is TRBV11-2 and J usage is TRBJ1-1; D is unresolved. The V end lost 0 bases, the J end lost 1 base, and 3 bases lay between the germline ends. The CDR3 contains 13 residues. The germline V gene encodes CDR1 SGHAT and CDR2 FQNNGV. CDR3 loop: CASSLDRNTEAFF. The CDR3 nucleotides read TGTGCCAGCAGCTTAGACCGGAACACTGAAGCTTTCTTT.

This clone was counted only a few times. This chain joins TRBV19 and TRBJ2-2; possibly TRBD2 for D (5 bases). Germline CDR1 is LNHDA and CDR2 is SQIVND (reference sequence). V lost 7 bases to trimming and J lost 3 bases, with 9 bases between them. This CDR3 region has 13 residues. The CDR3 region has the DNA TGTGCCAGTACGGCGGGTTACACCGGGGAGCTGTTTTTT. Translating it yields CASTAGYTGELFF.

V gene TRBV19 combines with J gene TRBJ2-3, with a weak D call TRBD2 (5 bases). The CDR3 length is 15 residues. The germline V and J ends were trimmed by 7 bases and 1 base, with 15 bases remaining between them. Germline lookup yields CDR1 LNHDA and CDR2 SQIVND (reference sequence). CDR3 in amino acids: CASTPPGSRTDTQYF. Here the CDR3 DNA reads TGTGCCAGTACCCCACCGGGGTCTCGCACAGATACGCAGTATTTT.

This chain links TRBV6-2 or TRBV6-3 with TRBJ1-6; no clear D. Germline loops: CDR1 MNHEY, CDR2 SVGEGT. Trimming removed 2 bases from V and 14 bases from J, with 10 bases in between. The CDR3 spans 12 residues. The CDR3 sequence: CASSYGRVALHF. In DNA, the CDR3 is TGTGCCAGCAGTTACGGCCGCGTAGCCCTCCACTTT.